The 5 T cell receptor beta chains in this list originate from one sample, sequenced in a study of OX40 agonist ivuxolimab in advanced cancers. Using immunoSEQ multiplex PCR, the repertoire was profiled, and TCRdb retains in-frame clones only, with some absent. Of 120,000 or so clones listed, approximately 90% were seen once; the top ten hold 0.25% to 0.3%. The sequenced sample was CD4+ or CD8+ T cells sorted from blood, obtained in a trial of the OX40 agonist ivuxolimab. The receptor set was obtained from an adult with an advanced solid tumor such as melanoma, head and neck, liver or kidney cancer.

The chain links TRBV27 to TRBJ2-1; 10 nucleotides agree with TRBD2. Germline lookup yields CDR1 MNHEY and CDR2 SMNVEV (reference sequence). This CDR3 is 15 amino acids long. V shed 7 bases and J 7 bases; nucleotides not matched to a gene: 10. CDR3 bases: TGTGCCAGCACCCGATTGGCTAGCGGGAGTAATGAGCAGTTCTTC. Residues: CASTRLASGSNEQFF.

This chain joins TRBV27 and TRBJ2-7; TRBD1 might be the D (5 bases). Trimming left V 5 bases short and J 0 bases short, with 8 bases between. Germline CDR1 reads MNHEY; CDR2 reads SMNVEV (reference sequence). The length of the CDR3 is 13 residues. In DNA, the CDR3 is TGTGCCAGCAGTACGGACACCTCCTACGAGCAGTACTTC. Its translation is CASSTDTSYEQYF.

This rearrangement joins TRBV28 to TRBJ2-3; tentative D call: TRBD1 (6 bases). V was clipped by 6 bases and J by 4 bases, with 11 bases between them. Germline V CDR1 and CDR2: MDHEN, SYDVKM. The CDR3 is 13 residues long. The CDR3 DNA reads as TGTGCCAGCAGCTCTCCAGGGGCAGATACGCAGTATTTT. Translation: CASSSPGADTQYF.

This clone was counted between two and nine times. V is TRBV5-4 and J is TRBJ2-3, with 10 bases identical to TRBD2. V was pared by 2 bases and J by 5 bases, with 5 bases of the junction left unmatched. Germline V gives CDR1 SGHNT, CDR2 YYREEE (reference sequence). This CDR3 comprises 15 residues. CDR3 bases: TGTGCCAGCAGCTTCAGCGGGGGGGCCGAAGATACGCAGTATTTT. Amino acids: CASSFSGGAEDTQYF.

The chain has TRBV7-9 and TRBJ1-3; D is ambiguous. Trimming removed 5 bases at V and 0 bases at J, with 17 bases between. The CDR3 contains 17 residues. Per germline, CDR1 SEHNR and CDR2 FQNEAQ (reference sequence). This CDR3 is CASSPMTRASSGNTIYF. CDR3 in DNA: TGTGCCAGCAGCCCAATGACGCGCGCCAGCTCTGGAAACACCATATATTTT.